The next 11 T cell receptor beta chains were all read from a single sample in a study of T cell repertoires in cytomegalovirus infection. TCRdb recomputed calls from the reads with MiXCR, one row per CDR3 protein. The table has approximately 150,000 distinct CDR3 sequences, 17% seen once. Input material: CD8+ T cells from PBMCs. These receptors were taken from a human donor in good health (CMV status not recorded). Some clones in this sample may be carry-over from other donors' samples.

The chain carries TRBV7-2 and TRBJ2-5; D is perhaps TRBD1 (8 bases). The CDR3 is 16 amino acids. Between the trimmed V and J ends, which lost 3 bases and 6 bases, there was a span of 20 bases. The germline V gene has CDR1 SGHTA and CDR2 FQGNSA. The CDR3 coding sequence is TGTGCCAGCAGCTTTTGGGACAGGCGGGGGATACAGACCCAGTACTTC. This translates into CASSFWDRRGIQTQYF.

The rearrangement joins TRBV20-1 to TRBJ2-1; tentatively, D is TRBD2 (5 bases). Per germline, CDR1 DFQATT and CDR2 SNEGSKA (reference sequence). The CDR3 extends over 14 amino acids. Trimming left V 0 bases short and J 7 bases short, with 13 bases between. DNA for the CDR3: TGCAGTGCTAGAGATCGCCCAGAGGGTAATGAGCAGTTCTTC. It is translated as CSARDRPEGNEQFF.

The rearrangement joins TRBV19 to TRBJ1-5; TRBD1 matches 7 bases. CDR3 length equals 15 residues. Losses at the gene ends were 10 bases for V and 6 bases for J; bases not matched to a gene: 15. Looked up from germline, CDR1 is LNHDA and CDR2 is SQIVND (reference sequence). The CDR3 loop is CATSWTGKSGQPQHF. The CDR3 region has the DNA TGTGCCACATCGTGGACAGGCAAATCGGGTCAGCCCCAGCATTTT.

Only a few counts were recorded for this clonotype. The genes are TRBV7-2 and TRBJ1-2; TRBD1 agrees at 8 bases. CDR1 is SGHTA, CDR2 FQGNSA, per germline. Trimming at V came to 4 bases and at J to 5 bases, leaving 9 bases not matched to a gene. The CDR3 totals 15 residues. CDR3 sequence reads: CASSSLTGGAYGYTF. The CDR3 bases are TGTGCCAGCAGCTCATTAACAGGGGGTGCATATGGCTACACCTTC.

CDR3 in amino acids: CASSLSTSGPIQETQYF. CDR3 bases: TGTGCCAGCAGCTTAAGTACTAGCGGGCCTATACAAGAGACCCAGTACTTC. This chain joins TRBV7-6 and TRBJ2-5; 9 bases are a match to TRBD2. This CDR3 spans 17 amino acids. Germline V gene data show CDR1 as SGHVS and CDR2 as FNYEAQ. Trimming took 2 bases from V and 2 from J; bases not matched to a gene: 9.

The table lists this clonotype with a few counts. V and J are TRBV7-6 and TRBJ2-7; 8 nucleotides align to TRBD2. V was clipped by 5 bases and J by 1 base; unmatched bases: 7. This CDR3 is built from 15 residues. CDR1 SGHVS and CDR2 FNYEAQ come from the germline V gene. Here the CDR3 reads CASSPELAASYEQYF. The DNA for the CDR3 is TGTGCCAGCAGCCCCGAACTAGCGGCTTCCTACGAGCAGTACTTC.

This clonotype was detected ten times or more. The chain couples TRBV28 to TRBJ2-7; the match to TRBD1 covers 8 bases. Germline assignment: CDR1 MDHEN and CDR2 SYDVKM. The CDR3 spans 16 residues. V shed 3 bases, J shed 5 bases, and the junction held 12 bases outside the gene matches. CDR3 in DNA: TGTGCCAGCAGTTTCCAACAACAGGGGGATCTTAACGAGCAGTACTTC. Protein product: CASSFQQQGDLNEQYF.

This clonotype was seen more than once but under ten times. The chain is built from TRBV7-2 and TRBJ2-7; TRBD1 might be the D (6 bases). CDR1 is SGHTA, CDR2 FQGNSA, per germline. This CDR3 is built from 19 residues. V was pared by 11 bases and J by 0 bases, with 32 bases between. This chain's CDR3 is CAPLPPCGQLAINSYEQYF. CDR3 sequence (DNA): TGTGCCCCCCTTCCCCCCTGCGGACAGCTAGCAATAAACTCCTACGAGCAGTACTTC. Full variable domain (remainder filled in from reference TRBV7-2 and TRBJ2-7): GAGVSQSPSNKVTEKGKDVELRCDPISGHTALYWYRQSLGQGLEFLIYFQGNSAPDKSGLPSDRFSAERTGGSVSTLTIQRTQQEDSAVYLCAPLPPCGQLAINSYEQYFGPGTRLTVT.

This clonotype occurred a few times. The chain carries TRBV7-9 and TRBJ1-4, with D tentatively TRBD1 (5 bases). CDR3 length: 12 amino acids. V lost 1 base and J lost 14, with 11 bases in between. The germline CDR1 and CDR2 sequences are SEHNR and FQNEAQ (reference sequence). The CDR3 loop reads CASSLGHRQLFF. For the CDR3, the DNA is TGTGCCAGCAGCTTAGGCCACAGACAGCTGTTTTTT.

V gene TRBV20-1 combines with J gene TRBJ2-7, with D tentatively TRBD2 (6 bases). The V and J ends lost 0 bases and 5 bases respectively, with 14 bases between them. This CDR3 region has 14 residues. Germline CDR1 reads DFQATT; CDR2 reads SNEGSKA (reference sequence). CDR3: CSARDLRGSDEQYF. The CDR3 coding sequence is TGCAGTGCTAGAGATCTGCGGGGTTCGGACGAGCAGTACTTC.

The table lists this clonotype with a few counts. The chain combines TRBV6-5 with TRBJ2-2, with 8 positions matching TRBD1. CDR1 MNHEY and CDR2 SVGAGI come from the germline V gene. The length of the CDR3 is 15 residues. The trim removed 4 bases at V and 1 base at J, leaving 2 bases unmatched. CDR3 DNA: TGTGCCAGCAGTTGGGGGACAGGGAACACCGGGGAGCTGTTTTTT. The encoded protein is CASSWGTGNTGELFF.